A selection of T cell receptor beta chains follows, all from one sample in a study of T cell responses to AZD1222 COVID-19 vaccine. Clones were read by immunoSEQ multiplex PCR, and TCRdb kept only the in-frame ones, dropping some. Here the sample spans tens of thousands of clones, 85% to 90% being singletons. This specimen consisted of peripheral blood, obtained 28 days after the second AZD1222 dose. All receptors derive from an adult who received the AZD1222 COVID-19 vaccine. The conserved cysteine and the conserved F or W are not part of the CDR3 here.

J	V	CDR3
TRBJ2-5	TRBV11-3	ASSLEGGTGETQY
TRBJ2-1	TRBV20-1	SARQHNEQF
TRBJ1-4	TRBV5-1	ASSLAQTSNEKLF
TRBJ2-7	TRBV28	ASSPEGLPSYEQY
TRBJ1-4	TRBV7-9	ASSPPEKLF
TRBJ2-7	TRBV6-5	ASSPLDRGGEQY
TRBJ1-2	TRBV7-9	ASTRPPGEGYT
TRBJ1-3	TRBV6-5	ASSSPPGVGNTIY
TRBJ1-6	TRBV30	AWNDRVDSPLH
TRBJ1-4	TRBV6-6	ASSYIGSDEKLF
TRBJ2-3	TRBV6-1	ASSEASRGAQY
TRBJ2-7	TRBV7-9	ASSSMFPGQAYEQY
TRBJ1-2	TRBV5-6	ASRSWTVPSGYT
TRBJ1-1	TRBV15	ATSRDADVTEAF
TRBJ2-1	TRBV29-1	SVEGDFHNEQF
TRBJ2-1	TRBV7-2	ASSQQGGWTPNEQF
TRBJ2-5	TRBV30	AWSAGQGEY
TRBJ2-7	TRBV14	ASSQGQGPTYEQY
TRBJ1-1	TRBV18	ASSPPNTEAF
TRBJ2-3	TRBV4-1	ASSPNGQGGDTQY
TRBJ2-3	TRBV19	ASKETSGSLGTQY
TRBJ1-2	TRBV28	ASSQTGGYPHGYT
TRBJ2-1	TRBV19	ASSTPRSTSGRASFYNEQF
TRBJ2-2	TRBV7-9	ASSPLQGADGELF
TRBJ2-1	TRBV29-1	SVEGGVSYNEQF
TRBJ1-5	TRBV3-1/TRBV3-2	ASSPAVPGRQPQH
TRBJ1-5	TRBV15	ATSRGQTNQPQH
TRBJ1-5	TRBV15	ATSRDRGYNQPQH
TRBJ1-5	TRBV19	ASSTDRGVQPQH
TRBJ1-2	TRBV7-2	ASSPTGEGGYT
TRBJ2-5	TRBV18	ASSPLTGGEETQY
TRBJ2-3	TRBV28	ASIGSLTRGKGGDTQY
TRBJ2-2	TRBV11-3	ASSFRVLTGELF
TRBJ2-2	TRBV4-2	ASSQDNGRGELF
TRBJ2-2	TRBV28	ASSFSPRTIDTGELF
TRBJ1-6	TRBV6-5	ASTSGTENSPLH
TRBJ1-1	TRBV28	ASSLSEMNTEAF
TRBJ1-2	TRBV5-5	ASSSRDRESGYT
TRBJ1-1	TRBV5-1	ASSLAATGLNTEAF
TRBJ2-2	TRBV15	ATSSESGTGELF
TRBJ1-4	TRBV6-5	ASRPRTGPNEKLF